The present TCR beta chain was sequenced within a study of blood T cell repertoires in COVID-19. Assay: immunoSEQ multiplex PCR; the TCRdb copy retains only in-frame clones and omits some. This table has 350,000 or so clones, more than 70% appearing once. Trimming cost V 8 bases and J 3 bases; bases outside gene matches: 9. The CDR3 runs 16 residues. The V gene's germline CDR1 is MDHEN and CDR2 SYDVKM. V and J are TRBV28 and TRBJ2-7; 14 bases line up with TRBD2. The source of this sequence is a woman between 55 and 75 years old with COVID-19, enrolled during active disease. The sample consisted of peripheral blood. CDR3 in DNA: TGTGCCAGCTCTCGACTAGCGGGGGGGCGGAGCTACGAGCAGTACTTC. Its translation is CASSRLAGGRSYEQYF.